This T cell receptor (beta chain) was captured in a study of T-cell memory formation after mild COVID-19. Study details: Most TCR clusters belonged to a single donor.

The CDR3 sequence is 13 residues long. Trimming stripped 2 bases from V and 4 bases from J, with 8 bases between. Germline CDR1 reads MNHEY; CDR2 reads SVGAGI. The sample holds a few counts of this clonotype. Its antigen remains unidentified. In TCRdb, the 5' RACE reads were re-called with MiXCR into one record per CDR3 protein. The sample gives around 340,000 distinct CDR3 sequences, 13% of which show up once; about 20% is in the top ten. Study-wide results and caveats: Contracting clones from day 15 to 85 showed balanced CD4/CD8; later expanders favored CD4+. Day 37-peaking second-wave clones had unconfirmed SARS-CoV-2 specificity. The pre-infection memory compartment contained some responding clones, suggesting cross-reactive memory joined.

The sequencing input was PBMCs or a T cell subset sorted from them (not recorded which). This receptor was identified in a man between 18 and 29 years old who had mild COVID-19 (a few samples of this study predate the infection). Cell type and time point are not known. The chain uses TRBV6-5 and TRBJ1-2; D is ambiguous. CDR3 DNA: TGTGCCAGCAGTTACGCACAGACCTATGGCTACACCTTC. Amino acid sequence: CASSYAQTYGYTF.